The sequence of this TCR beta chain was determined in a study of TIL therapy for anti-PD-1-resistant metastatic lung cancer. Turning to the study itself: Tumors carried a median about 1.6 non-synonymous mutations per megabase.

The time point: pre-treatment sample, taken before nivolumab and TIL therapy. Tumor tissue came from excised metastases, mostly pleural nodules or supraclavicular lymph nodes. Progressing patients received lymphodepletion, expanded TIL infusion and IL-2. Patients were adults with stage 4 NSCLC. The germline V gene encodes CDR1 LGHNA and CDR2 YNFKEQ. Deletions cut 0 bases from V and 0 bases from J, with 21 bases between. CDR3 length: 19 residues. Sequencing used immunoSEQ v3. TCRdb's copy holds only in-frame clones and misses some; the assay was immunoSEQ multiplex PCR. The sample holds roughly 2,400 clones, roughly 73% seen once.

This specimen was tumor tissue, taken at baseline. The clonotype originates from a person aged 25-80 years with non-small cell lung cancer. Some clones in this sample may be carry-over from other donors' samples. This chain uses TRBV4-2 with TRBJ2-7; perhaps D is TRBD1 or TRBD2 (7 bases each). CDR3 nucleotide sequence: TGTGCCAGCAGCCAAGATGGAAGCCCCAGCGGGGACAGCTCCTACGAGCAGTACTTC. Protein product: CASSQDGSPSGDSSYEQYF.